Following are 8 T cell receptor beta chains from one sample sequenced in a study of cytomegalovirus exposure and HLA in healthy donors (TCRdb year 2017). Libraries were prepared through the immunoSEQ multiplex PCR assay. For the multiplex PCR, a mixture combining 60 forward primers for TCR Vbeta segments and 13 reverse primers for TCR Jbeta segments was used. In TCRdb, the immuneACCESS table is reduced to in-frame sequences with V and J assigned. These tables do not hold every clone; where another copy was compared, an unresolved V gene accounts for under half, and the others remain unexplained. Here the sample has 15,000 to 20,000 clones; under 80% occur a single time. Of the sample, around 3.5% falls within the top ten clones. What was sequenced was PBMCs. Every receptor here comes from a man between 18 and 29 years old in good health and CMV-seronegative.

The chain employs TRBV30 and TRBJ2-2, with D unresolved. V was clipped by 5 bases and J by 0 bases, with 10 bases between them. Germline assignment: CDR1 GTSNPN and CDR2 SVGIG (reference sequence). The CDR3 totals 14 residues. The CDR3 region is CAWRLNANTGELFF. The CDR3 DNA follows: TGTGCCTGGCGACTGAACGCGAACACCGGGGAGCTGTTTTTT.

This clone was seen more than once but under ten times. This chain uses TRBV6-6 with TRBJ1-4, with D unclear. This CDR3 has 15 amino acids. Germline V CDR1 and CDR2: MNHNY, SVGAGI (reference sequence). The V gene lost 6 bases and the J gene lost 2 bases, with 13 bases spanning the gap. The CDR3 protein is CASRVLLGTNEKLFF. The CDR3 DNA sequence: TGTGCCAGCAGGGTCCTTTTGGGCACTAATGAAAAACTGTTTTTT.

This chain links TRBV7-2 with TRBJ1-2; 9 nucleotides agree with TRBD1. The CDR3 has 16 residues. Germline CDR1 is SGHTA and CDR2 is FQGNSA. Unmatched junction bases numbered 8, after V lost 1 base and J lost 5 bases. CDR3 in DNA: TGTGCCAGCAGCTTAGTATCAGGGACAGGGACATATGGCTACACCTTC. Its protein product is CASSLVSGTGTYGYTF.

The CDR3 protein is CASSLKRAGYNEQFF. CDR3 nucleotide sequence: TGTGCCAGCAGCTTAAAGCGGGCTGGCTACAATGAGCAGTTCTTC. V and J are TRBV7-3 and TRBJ2-1; D might be TRBD2 (6 bases). Looked up from germline, CDR1 is SGHTA and CDR2 is FQGTGA. The CDR3 is made up of 15 amino acids. Trimming cost V 1 base and J 3 bases, with 10 bases left between them.

The chain combines TRBV27 with TRBJ2-7; TRBD2 might be the D (5 bases). The CDR3 runs 14 residues. Trimming pared 2 bases from V and 0 bases from J, leaving 8 bases between. Germline values: CDR1 MNHEY, CDR2 SMNVEV (reference sequence). CDR3 nucleotide sequence: TGTGCCAGCAGTTTAGGAGGTAACTCCTACGAGCAGTACTTC. Translating it yields CASSLGGNSYEQYF.

The chain combines TRBV30 with TRBJ1-1; D call uncertain. CDR1 is GTSNPN, CDR2 SVGIG, per germline (reference sequence). Trimming took 2 bases from V and 4 from J, leaving 17 bases between them. The CDR3 contains 15 residues. Here the CDR3 DNA reads TGTGCCTGGAGTACGTGGGGAGGGTTAGCCACTGAAGCTTTCTTT. Protein: CAWSTWGGLATEAFF.

This chain's CDR3 is CASSQEGTPSYNEQFF. For the CDR3, the DNA is TGCGCCAGCAGCCAAGAGGGGACTCCATCCTACAATGAGCAGTTCTTC. This chain links TRBV4-3 with TRBJ2-1; TRBD2 might be the D (6 bases). The CDR3 consists of 16 residues. Germline V gene data show CDR1 as LGHNA and CDR2 as YSLEER. With 0 bases removed from V and 1 base from J, the gap between germline ends came to 10 bases.

CDR3 residues: CAWSGAVNTGELFF. CDR3 nucleotides: TGTGCCTGGAGTGGAGCGGTGAACACCGGGGAGCTGTTTTTT. The gene calls are TRBV30 and TRBJ2-2, with D possibly matching TRBD2 (5 bases). The CDR3 contains 14 residues. V lost 1 base, J lost 1 base, and 7 bases lay in between. Germline CDR1 reads GTSNPN; CDR2 reads SVGIG (reference sequence). The variable domain in full, completed from reference TRBV30 and TRBJ2-2, reads SQTIHQWPATLVQPVGSPLSLECTVEGTSNPNLYWYRQAAGRGLQLLFYSVGIGQISSEVPQNLSASRPQDRQFILSSKKLLLSDSGFYLCAWSGAVNTGELFFGEGSRLTVL.